A single sample is the source of the 19 T cell receptor beta chains below, sequenced in a study of blood T cell repertoires in COVID-19. Assay used: immunoSEQ multiplex PCR; TCRdb lists only in-frame clones, some missing. The sample consists of about 370,000 clones, 89% of them appearing once. Input material: peripheral blood. These receptors all come from a woman aged 30 to 39 with COVID-19, enrolled during active disease.

This clone was seen a few times. CDR3 amino acids: CASSQDLGQGGSPLHF. The CDR3 DNA follows: TGCGCCAGCAGCCAAGATTTGGGACAGGGGGGATCACCCCTCCACTTT. This chain connects TRBV4-3 to TRBJ1-6; the match to TRBD1 covers 11 bases. In germline, CDR1 is LGHNA, CDR2 YSLEER. The CDR3 length is 16 residues. After removal of 0 bases from V and 10 bases from J, the junction contained 5 bases not matched to a gene.

J is TRBJ2-3 and V is TRBV5-1, with 8 bases lining up with TRBD1. CDR1 and CDR2 (germline): SGHRS, YFSETQ. The J segment lost 6 bases and the V segment lost 4 bases, leaving 7 bases of the junction unmatched. CDR3 length: 14 residues. CDR3 sequence (DNA): TGCGCCAGCAGCCTGGGACAGGTCTCGGATACGCAGTATTTT. This gives the protein CASSLGQVSDTQYF.

V and J are TRBV5-1 and TRBJ1-2; a weak D match, TRBD1 (5 bases). Germline CDR1 is SGHRS and CDR2 is YFSETQ. Trimming removed 0 bases from V and 2 bases from J, with 11 bases in between. The CDR3 spans 15 residues. The CDR3 protein is CASSLAGGKNYGYTF. CDR3 nucleotides: TGCGCCAGCAGCTTGGCCGGGGGGAAGAACTATGGCTACACCTTC.

The chain combines TRBV7-9 with TRBJ1-1, with a weak D call TRBD1 (6 bases). The CDR3 totals 14 residues. Trimming shortened V by 0 bases and J by 4 bases, and 9 bases separated the two germline ends. Per germline, CDR1 SEHNR and CDR2 FQNEAQ (reference sequence). The CDR3, as DNA: TGTGCCAGCAGCTTAGCCGGGGACACCACTGAAGCTTTCTTT. Amino acids: CASSLAGDTTEAFF.

This chain connects TRBV3-1 (or the pseudogene TRBV3-2) to TRBJ2-1; 10 bases map to TRBD2. The CDR3 consists of 14 residues. Germline V lookup: CDR1 LGHDT, CDR2 YNNKEL (reference sequence). Unmatched junction bases numbered 5, after V lost 6 bases and J lost 6 bases. CDR3 amino acids: CASSKSGGGNEQFF. The CDR3 bases are TGTGCCAGCAGTAAAAGCGGGGGGGGCAATGAGCAGTTCTTC.

The V call is TRBV6-6, the J call TRBJ1-6, with D hard to call. CDR1 is MNHNY and CDR2 is SVGAGI in the germline V gene (reference sequence). V lost 5 bases and J 0 bases, leaving 11 bases between the germline ends. The length of the CDR3 is 16 residues. The CDR3 DNA follows: TGTGCCAGCAGTCGAGGACTGAGCTCCTATAATTCACCCCTCCACTTT. Translation gives CASSRGLSSYNSPLHF.

In this sample, this clone turned up once. The chain employs TRBV7-2 and TRBJ2-3, with 10 bases lining up with TRBD2. There are 17 residues in the CDR3. Germline lookup yields CDR1 SGHTA and CDR2 FQGNSA. With V trimmed by 5 bases and J by 1 base, 9 bases remained unmatched. This CDR3 is CASSLYGTSEGTDTQYF. CDR3 coding DNA: TGTGCCAGCAGCCTATACGGGACTAGCGAGGGCACAGATACGCAGTATTTT.

The V and J genes are TRBV6-6 and TRBJ2-1, with 8 bases aligning to TRBD2. Germline V gene lookup returns CDR1 MNHNY and CDR2 SVGAGI (reference sequence). Trimming took 0 bases from V and 3 from J; bases not matched to a gene: 4. The CDR3 consists of 16 residues. This CDR3 is CASSYSESGSYNEQFF. The CDR3, as DNA: TGTGCCAGCAGTTACTCAGAAAGCGGGAGCTACAATGAGCAGTTCTTC.

The rearrangement joins TRBV30 to TRBJ2-3; 10 nucleotides align to TRBD2. V lost 5 bases and J lost 2; bases outside the gene matches: 25. The germline gives CDR1 GTSNPN, CDR2 SVGIG (reference sequence). CDR3 length: 21 residues. The CDR3 nucleotides read TGTGCCTGGTATATCCTAGCGGGAGTCTCCCACCCCCTCATCTACACAGATACGCAGTATTTT. It codes for CAWYILAGVSHPLIYTDTQYF.

This rearrangement joins TRBV27 to TRBJ2-7; the match to TRBD2 covers 7 bases. Germline-derived CDR1 and CDR2 are MNHEY and SMNVEV (reference sequence). The V gene end was trimmed by 4 bases and the J gene end by 2 bases; junction bases not matched to a gene: 5. The CDR3 has 14 amino acids. CDR3 DNA sequence: TGTGCCAGCAGTTACGGGAGGACGACCTACGAGCAGTACGTC. This encodes CASSYGRTTYEQYV.

The chain has TRBV27 and TRBJ1-1; TRBD1 aligns across 10 bases. There are 15 residues in the CDR3. V lost 4 bases and J lost 5; bases outside the gene matches: 7. CDR1 is MNHEY, CDR2 SMNVEV, per germline (reference sequence). Here the CDR3 reads CASSYGTGDPTEAFF. For the CDR3, the DNA is TGTGCCAGCAGTTACGGGACAGGGGATCCTACTGAAGCTTTCTTT.

Only a few counts were recorded for this clone. One junction end does not reproduce the germline sequence, and a read error may be involved. In DNA form, the CDR3 reads TGTGCCAGCAAATTCGGGCCTAGCGGGGTGTTGGTCTTC. This encodes CASKFGPSGVLVF. The chain recombines TRBV12-3 or TRBV12-4 with TRBJ2-1; 9 positions agree with TRBD2. The CDR3 has 13 residues.

The sample holds one count of this clone. V gene TRBV7-2 combines with J gene TRBJ2-1; D uncertain. The germline V and J ends were trimmed by 1 base and 14 bases, with 15 bases remaining between them. Per the germline V gene, CDR1 is SGHTA and CDR2 is FQGNSA. The CDR3 spans 13 residues. The DNA for the CDR3 is TGTGCCAGCAGCTTAGGTATGAGCCCCCTCAAGTTCTTC. Its translation is CASSLGMSPLKFF.

This clone showed up just once. V is TRBV19 and J is TRBJ2-5, with 8 bases lining up with TRBD2. J was trimmed by 3 bases and V by 5 bases; bases with no gene match: 8. Germline V gene lookup returns CDR1 LNHDA and CDR2 SQIVND (reference sequence). This CDR3 has 15 amino acids. CDR3 in DNA: TGTGCCAGTAGTCCTCGAGGTAGCGGGGAAGAGACCCAGTACTTC. This gives the protein CASSPRGSGEETQYF. Drawing the rest from reference TRBV19 and TRBJ2-5, the complete variable domain is DGGITQSPKYLFRKEGQNVTLSCEQNLNHDAMYWYRQDPGQGLRLIYYSQIVNDFQKGDIAEGYSVSREKKESFPLTVTSAQKNPTAFYLCASSPRGSGEETQYFGPGTRLLVL.

The chain employs TRBV11-3 and TRBJ1-2, with D tentatively TRBD1 (5 bases). V lost 5 bases and J 4 bases, leaving 14 bases between the germline ends. Per the germline V gene, CDR1 is SGHNT and CDR2 is YENEEA. This CDR3 region has 14 residues. Here the CDR3 reads CASSQQDGIYGYTF. The CDR3, as DNA: TGTGCCAGCAGCCAACAGGACGGAATCTATGGCTACACCTTC.

As DNA, the CDR3 is TGTGCCAGCAGCTCAGGCGGGGACAGGGGATACGAGCAGTACTTC. Protein: CASSSGGDRGYEQYF. V gene TRBV11-3 combines with J gene TRBJ2-7; 10 nucleotides match TRBD1. The CDR3 is 15 residues long. Germline CDR1 reads SGHNT; CDR2 reads YENEEA. The junction had 7 bases not matched to a gene; V was cut back by 4 bases and J by 4 bases.

This CDR3 reads CASSPFIQGMNTEAFF. Here the CDR3 DNA reads TGTGCCAGTAGCCCTTTCATACAGGGCATGAACACTGAAGCTTTCTTT. The chain carries TRBV19 and TRBJ1-1, with D possibly matching TRBD1 (6 bases). The V end was cut by 6 bases, the J end by 0 bases, with 17 bases between. The germline CDR1 and CDR2 sequences are LNHDA and SQIVND (reference sequence). The CDR3 extends over 16 amino acids.

This chain links TRBV19 with TRBJ1-1; the D gene is possibly TRBD1 (6 bases). Trimming removed 3 bases from V and 6 bases from J, with 11 bases in between. Germline assignment: CDR1 LNHDA and CDR2 SQIVND (reference sequence). This CDR3 is 13 amino acids long. CDR3 protein: CASSIQGLPEAFF. The CDR3, as DNA: TGTGCCAGTAGTATTCAGGGGCTGCCTGAAGCTTTCTTT.

The chain links TRBV15 to TRBJ2-2; TRBD1 matches 7 bases. Per germline, CDR1 LNHNV and CDR2 YYDKDF (reference sequence). CDR3 size: 15 residues. Trimming at V came to 2 bases and at J to 3 bases, leaving 3 bases not matched to a gene. CDR3 nucleotides: TGTGCCACCAGCAGATTCACAGGGGACACCGGGGAGCTGTTTTTT. Translation gives CATSRFTGDTGELFF.